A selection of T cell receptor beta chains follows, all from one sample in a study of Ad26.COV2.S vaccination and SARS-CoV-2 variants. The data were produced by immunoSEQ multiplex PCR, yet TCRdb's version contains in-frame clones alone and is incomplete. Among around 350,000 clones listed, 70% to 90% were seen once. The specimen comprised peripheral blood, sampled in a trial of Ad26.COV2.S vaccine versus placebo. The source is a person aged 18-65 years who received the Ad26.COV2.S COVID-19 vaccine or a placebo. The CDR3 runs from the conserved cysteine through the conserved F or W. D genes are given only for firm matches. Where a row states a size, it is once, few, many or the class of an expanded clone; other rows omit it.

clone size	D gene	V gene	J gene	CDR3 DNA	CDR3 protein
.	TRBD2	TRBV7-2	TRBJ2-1	TGTGCCAGCAGCGTAGCGGGGGGGAAACTTTACAATGAGCAGTTCTTC	CASSVAGGKLYNEQFF
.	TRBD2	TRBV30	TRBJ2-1	TGTGCCTGGAGTCCCCTACTAGCGGGGGGGCGCAATGAGCAGTTCTTC	CAWSPLLAGGRNEQFF
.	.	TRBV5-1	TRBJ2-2	TGCGCCAGCAGCTTGGGCAGCTCCGGGAACACCGGGGAGCTGTTTTTT	CASSLGSSGNTGELFF
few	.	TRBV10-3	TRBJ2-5	TGTGCCATCAGTGACAGGGGCACGGAGACCCAGTACTTC	CAISDRGTETQYF
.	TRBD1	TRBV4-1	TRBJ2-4	TGCGCCAGCAGCCAGGCTCCGACAGGGTGGGGGAACATTCAGTACTTC	CASSQAPTGWGNIQYF
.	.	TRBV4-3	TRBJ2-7	TGCGCCAGCAGCCAAGCTGGGGAAGGTTACGAGCAGTACTTC	CASSQAGEGYEQYF
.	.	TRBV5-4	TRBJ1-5	TGTGCCAGCAGCTTGGCCGAGGCTCCCAATCAGCCCCAGCATTTT	CASSLAEAPNQPQHF
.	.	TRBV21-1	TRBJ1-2	TGTGCCAGCAGCAACTCGGGCAGGGAGGCTAACTATGGCTACACCTTC	CASSNSGREANYGYTF
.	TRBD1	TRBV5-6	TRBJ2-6	TGTGCCAGCAGCCACAATGGACAGGGAACCCGCTCTGGGGCCAACGTCCTGACTTTC	CASSHNGQGTRSGANVLTF
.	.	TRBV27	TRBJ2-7	TGTGCCAGCCAGGAGGGGGCGGGAGTAGTCGAGCAGTACTTC	CASQEGAGVVEQYF
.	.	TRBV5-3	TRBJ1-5	TGTGCCCCCCCCCGGGGACCCAATCAGCCCCAGCATTTT	CAPPRGPNQPQHF
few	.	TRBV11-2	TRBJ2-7	TGTGCCAGCAGCGTTACTCTCGAGCAGTACTTC	CASSVTLEQYF
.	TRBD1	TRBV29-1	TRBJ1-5	TGCAGCGTTGTCGACAGGGTGGGACAGCCCCAGCATTTT	CSVVDRVGQPQHF
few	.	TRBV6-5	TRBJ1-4	TGTGCCAGCAGTTACTCGGGCCCGGGGGGTGAAAAACTGTTTTTT	CASSYSGPGGEKLFF
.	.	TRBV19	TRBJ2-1	TGTGCCAGTAGTATAGATGGTGGCAATTATGAGCAGTTCTTC	CASSIDGGNYEQFF
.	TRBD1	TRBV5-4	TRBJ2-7	TGTGCCAGCAGCTTGGGGGACAGACCCTATACCGAGCAGTACTTC	CASSLGDRPYTEQYF
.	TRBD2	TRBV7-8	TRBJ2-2	TGTGCCAGCAGCTTAGGACTAGCGGGGGGCCGGGCCGGGGAGCTGTTTTTT	CASSLGLAGGRAGELFF
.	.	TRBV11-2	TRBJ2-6	TGTGCCAGCAGATCAGTCGGCTCTGGGGCCAACGTCCTGACTTTC	CASRSVGSGANVLTF
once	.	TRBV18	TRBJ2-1	TGTGCCAGCTCACCACGGACTGGGAACAATGAGCAGTTCTTC	CASSPRTGNNEQFF
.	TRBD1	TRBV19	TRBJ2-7	TGTGCCAGTAGTAGCCGGGACAGATCCTACGAGCAGTACTTC	CASSSRDRSYEQYF
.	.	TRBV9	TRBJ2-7	TGTGCCAGCAGCGTAGGGGGTTCCGCCTACGAGCAGTACTTC	CASSVGGSAYEQYF
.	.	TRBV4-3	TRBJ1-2	TGCGCCAGCAGCCAAGATTCCGCTCTTGGGGAGTACACCTTC	CASSQDSALGEYTF
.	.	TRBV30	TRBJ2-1	TGTGCCTGGTCGGTTGGGGGGATGTACAATGAGCAGTTCTTC	CAWSVGGMYNEQFF
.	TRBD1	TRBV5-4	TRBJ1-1	TGTGCCAGCAGCGGGGGACAGGGGGTGGATGAAGCTTTCTTT	CASSGGQGVDEAFF
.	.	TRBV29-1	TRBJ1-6	TGCAGCGTTGGAGATGGGGGGTGGAATTCACCCCTCCACTTT	CSVGDGGWNSPLHF
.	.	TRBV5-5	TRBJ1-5	TGTGCCAGCAGCTTGGATGGACGAACGTTTCAGCCCCAGCATTTT	CASSLDGRTFQPQHF
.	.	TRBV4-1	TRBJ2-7	TGCGCCAGCAGCCAATTAGGAAAGTACGAGCAGTACTTC	CASSQLGKYEQYF
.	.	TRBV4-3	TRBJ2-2	TGCGCCAGCAGCCAAATAGCAGTCCCAAACACCGGGGAGCTGTTTTTT	CASSQIAVPNTGELFF
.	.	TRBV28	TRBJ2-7	TGTGCCAGCAGTTTATGGGCAGGGGGGAACGAGCAGTACTTC	CASSLWAGGNEQYF
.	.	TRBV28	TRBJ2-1	TGTGCCAGCCGGGGGCAGGGGGGCCACAATGAGCAGTTCTTC	CASRGQGGHNEQFF
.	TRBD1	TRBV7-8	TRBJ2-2	TGTGCCAGCAGCCCCTTGGGGACAGGGACGATCTGGGTTACCGGGGAGCTGTTTTTT	CASSPLGTGTIWVTGELFF
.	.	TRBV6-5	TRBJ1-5	TGTGCCAGCAGAGACACAGGGTATAGCAATCAGCCCCAGCATTTT	CASRDTGYSNQPQHF
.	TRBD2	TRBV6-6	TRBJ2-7	TGTGCCAGCAGTACTGGATCTAGCGGGAGCCCCTACGAGCAGTACTTC	CASSTGSSGSPYEQYF
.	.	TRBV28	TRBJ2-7	TGTGCCAGCAGTTTCAGGGGAGCCCGGAACGAGCAGTACTTC	CASSFRGARNEQYF
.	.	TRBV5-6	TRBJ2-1	TGTGCCAGCACGCTGCTAGCGCTGGGGAATGAGCAGTTCTTC	CASTLLALGNEQFF
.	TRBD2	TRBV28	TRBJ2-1	TGTGCCAGCCGACTAGCGTCCCATGAGCAGTTCTTC	CASRLASHEQFF
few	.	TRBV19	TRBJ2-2	TGTGCCAGTACCCAGGCGGCCGCGAACACCGGGGAGCTGTTTTTT	CASTQAAANTGELFF
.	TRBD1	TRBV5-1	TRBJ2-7	TGCGCCAGCAGGGGTGGGACAGGGAGGAGCTCCTACGAGCAGTACTTC	CASRGGTGRSSYEQYF
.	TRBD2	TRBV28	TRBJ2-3	TGTGCCAGCAGTAGCCCCGGGACTAGCGGGATGACAGATACGCAGTATTTT	CASSSPGTSGMTDTQYF
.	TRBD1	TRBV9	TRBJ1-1	TGTGCCAGCAGCCCAAACCGACAGGGGAACACTGAAGCTTTCTTT	CASSPNRQGNTEAFF